This TCR beta chain was identified in a study of shared clonotypes between healthy human individuals. The germline CDR1 and CDR2 sequences are KGHSH and LQKENI. V shed 1 base and J 6 bases; nucleotides not matched to a gene: 11. CDR3 length: 16 residues. Profiled with immunoSEQ multiplex PCR; TCRdb holds only in-frame clones, not every one. This sample has about 360,000 clones, with more than 60% found just once. The TCR comes from a man aged 25 to 40 in good health. Input material: memory CD4+ T cells sorted from blood. Subset noted: CD45RA-negative fraction. The V gene is TRBV18, the J gene TRBJ2-5, with 7 bases lining up with TRBD2. The CDR3 coding sequence is TGTGCCAGCTCACCACGGGAGGGCCTAATCGATAAGACCCAGTACTTC. It codes for CASSPREGLIDKTQYF.